A selection of T cell receptor beta chains follows, all from one sample in a study of T-cell memory formation after mild COVID-19. One entry per CDR3 protein results from TCRdb running MiXCR on the 5' RACE reads. Seen here are about 82,000 distinct CDR3 sequences, roughly 12% observed once, and the top ten hold approximately 41%. Source material: PBMCs or a T cell subset sorted from them (not recorded which). These receptors were obtained from a man between 18 and 29 years old who had mild COVID-19 (a few samples of this study predate the infection). Cell type and time point are not known. Each CDR3 is given with its conserved first and last residue. D genes are given only for firm matches. Expanded clones get a size class; other rows say once, few or many, or leave the size out.

J gene: TRBJ2-5
V gene: TRBV20-1
D gene: TRBD1
clone size: few
CDR3 DNA: TGCAGTGCTACCTTAGGGGACAGACAAGAGACCCAGTACTTC
CDR3 protein: CSATLGDRQETQYF

J gene: TRBJ2-3
V gene: TRBV7-8
D gene: TRBD2
clone size: few
CDR3 DNA: TGTGCCAGCAGCTTAGATCCCCGGACTAGCGGGGCCACAGATACGCAGTATTTT
CDR3 protein: CASSLDPRTSGATDTQYF

J gene: TRBJ2-3
V gene: TRBV4-1
D gene: .
clone size: .
CDR3 DNA: TGCGCCAGCAGCCACGGAACGTTGAGCAGCACAGATACGCAGTATTTT
CDR3 protein: CASSHGTLSSTDTQYF

J gene: TRBJ2-3
V gene: TRBV4-1
D gene: .
clone size: .
CDR3 DNA: TGCGCCAGCAGCCAGATCGCACCCGGCAGTGCAGATACGCAGTATTTT
CDR3 protein: CASSQIAPGSADTQYF

J gene: TRBJ2-1
V gene: TRBV4-2
D gene: TRBD2
clone size: few
CDR3 DNA: TGTGCCAGCAGCCCAAGGGCTAGCGGTGGCTACAATGAGCAGTTCTTC
CDR3 protein: CASSPRASGGYNEQFF

J gene: TRBJ1-2
V gene: TRBV10-3
D gene: .
clone size: few
CDR3 DNA: TGTGCCATCAGTGAGAGAACAGAGTATGGCCACGGCTACACCTTC
CDR3 protein: CAISERTEYGHGYTF

J gene: TRBJ1-1
V gene: TRBV5-1
D gene: TRBD1
clone size: .
CDR3 DNA: TGCGCCAGCAGCCTCAGGACAGGGAGGAACACTGAAGCTTTCTTT
CDR3 protein: CASSLRTGRNTEAFF

J gene: TRBJ2-3
V gene: TRBV4-1
D gene: TRBD2
clone size: many
CDR3 DNA: TGCGCCAGCAGTGATATAGCGGGGGGGAGGAATACGCAGTATTTT
CDR3 protein: CASSDIAGGRNTQYF

J gene: TRBJ2-2
V gene: TRBV7-2
D gene: TRBD2
clone size: many
CDR3 DNA: TGTGCCAGCAGCCCACAAGCGGGGGGATCCGGGGAGCTGTTTTTT
CDR3 protein: CASSPQAGGSGELFF

J gene: TRBJ2-1
V gene: TRBV10-1
D gene: TRBD1
clone size: .
CDR3 DNA: TGCGCCAGCAGTGAGTCCGACAGGGGGCTTGGTGAGCAGTTCTTC
CDR3 protein: CASSESDRGLGEQFF

J gene: TRBJ2-5
V gene: TRBV5-8
D gene: .
clone size: .
CDR3 DNA: TGTGCCAGCAGCCCGGAGACGGTGCGGGAGACCCAGTACTTC
CDR3 protein: CASSPETVRETQYF

J gene: TRBJ1-5
V gene: TRBV6-2/TRBV6-3
D gene: .
clone size: .
CDR3 DNA: TGTGCCAGCAGTTACGGCAGCGGGGGCCAGCCCCAGCATTTT
CDR3 protein: CASSYGSGGQPQHF

J gene: TRBJ2-5
V gene: TRBV23-1
D gene: .
clone size: few
CDR3 DNA: TGCGCCAGCAGGCCCCAGGGGCGCCAAGAGACCCAGTACTTC
CDR3 protein: CASRPQGRQETQYF

J gene: TRBJ2-1
V gene: TRBV12-3/TRBV12-4
D gene: .
clone size: few
CDR3 DNA: TGTGCCAGCAGAGGACGTCTTACCTACAATGAGCAGTTCTTC
CDR3 protein: CASRGRLTYNEQFF

J gene: TRBJ1-1
V gene: TRBV4-1
D gene: .
clone size: few
CDR3 DNA: TGCGCCAGCAGCCAGGGGACCGCGCTCATGAACACTGAAGCTTTCTTT
CDR3 protein: CASSQGTALMNTEAFF

J gene: TRBJ2-3
V gene: TRBV5-1
D gene: .
clone size: once
CDR3 DNA: TGCGCCAGCAGGGAGGGGCGGAGCACAGATACGCAGTATTTT
CDR3 protein: CASREGRSTDTQYF

J gene: TRBJ1-6
V gene: TRBV7-2
D gene: .
clone size: few
CDR3 DNA: TGTGCCAGCAGCTTAGCACGGTTGCAGGCACCCCTCCACTTT
CDR3 protein: CASSLARLQAPLHF

J gene: TRBJ2-3
V gene: TRBV12-3/TRBV12-4
D gene: .
clone size: .
CDR3 DNA: TGTGCCAGCAGTTTAATAGGCGTCTTGGATACGCAGTATTTT
CDR3 protein: CASSLIGVLDTQYF

J gene: TRBJ2-7
V gene: TRBV7-2
D gene: .
clone size: .
CDR3 DNA: TGTGCCAGCAGCTTAGTGGAGCTTTACGAGCAGTACTTC
CDR3 protein: CASSLVELYEQYF

J gene: TRBJ2-5
V gene: TRBV4-3
D gene: .
clone size: many
CDR3 DNA: TGCGCCAGCAGCCAAGAGGGGGAAGAGACCCAGTACTTC
CDR3 protein: CASSQEGEETQYF

J gene: TRBJ2-1
V gene: TRBV9
D gene: .
clone size: .
CDR3 DNA: TGTGCCAGCAGCGTAGGCGGAGGGGCCCCCTACAATGAGCAGTTCTTC
CDR3 protein: CASSVGGGAPYNEQFF

J gene: TRBJ1-2
V gene: TRBV5-6
D gene: .
clone size: few
CDR3 DNA: TGTGCCAGCAGCTTGGGGGACGTAGCGCTCAATGGCTACACCTTC
CDR3 protein: CASSLGDVALNGYTF

J gene: TRBJ1-1
V gene: TRBV6-5
D gene: .
clone size: few
CDR3 DNA: TGTGCCAGCAGTTACCGGGCCCTCGGCACTGAAGCTTTCTTT
CDR3 protein: CASSYRALGTEAFF

J gene: TRBJ1-3
V gene: TRBV6-4
D gene: TRBD1
clone size: .
CDR3 DNA: TGTGCCAGCAGTGACTCGATTGGGACAGGGAGAGGAAACACCATATATTTT
CDR3 protein: CASSDSIGTGRGNTIYF

J gene: TRBJ2-5
V gene: TRBV3-1
D gene: TRBD1
clone size: few
CDR3 DNA: TGTGCCAGCAGCCAAGATCCTACCAGACAGGGACATCCGGGGACCCAGTACTTC
CDR3 protein: CASSQDPTRQGHPGTQYF

J gene: TRBJ2-2
V gene: TRBV6-2/TRBV6-3
D gene: .
clone size: few
CDR3 DNA: TGTGCCAGCACCAAATGGGACTCCGGGGAGCTGTTTTTT
CDR3 protein: CASTKWDSGELFF

J gene: TRBJ2-1
V gene: TRBV7-2
D gene: TRBD2
clone size: few
CDR3 DNA: TGTGCCAGCAGTAACTCCGGGACTAGCCCTTACAATGAGCAGTTCTTC
CDR3 protein: CASSNSGTSPYNEQFF

J gene: TRBJ2-4
V gene: TRBV20-1
D gene: .
clone size: many
CDR3 DNA: TGCAGTGCTAGTGATCCAGGGTCCCCCAGGGAAAACATTCAGTACTTC
CDR3 protein: CSASDPGSPRENIQYF

J gene: TRBJ2-3
V gene: TRBV9
D gene: TRBD1
clone size: few
CDR3 DNA: TGTGCCAGCAGCGCCGGGACAGGGGACACAGATACGCAGTATTTT
CDR3 protein: CASSAGTGDTDTQYF

J gene: TRBJ1-3
V gene: TRBV7-9
D gene: .
clone size: few
CDR3 DNA: TGTGCCAGCAGCTTTAATTCTGGAAACACCATATATTTT
CDR3 protein: CASSFNSGNTIYF

J gene: TRBJ1-1
V gene: TRBV4-3
D gene: .
clone size: many
CDR3 DNA: TGCGCCAGCAGCCCCTTGACAGTGAACACTGAAGCTTTCTTT
CDR3 protein: CASSPLTVNTEAFF

J gene: TRBJ2-7
V gene: TRBV7-9
D gene: .
clone size: .
CDR3 DNA: TGTGCCAGCAGCCCCGCGTCTGGGGAGCAGTACTTC
CDR3 protein: CASSPASGEQYF

J gene: TRBJ2-2
V gene: TRBV4-1
D gene: .
clone size: .
CDR3 DNA: TGCGCCAGCAGCCACCCCTCTCGGGGGCCGAACACCGGGGAGCTGTTTTTT
CDR3 protein: CASSHPSRGPNTGELFF

J gene: TRBJ2-5
V gene: TRBV5-1
D gene: .
clone size: few
CDR3 DNA: TGCGCCAGCAGCTTGAGATTCCCAGAGACCCAGTACTTC
CDR3 protein: CASSLRFPETQYF

J gene: TRBJ2-7
V gene: TRBV12-3/TRBV12-4
D gene: TRBD1
clone size: .
CDR3 DNA: TGTGCCAGCAGTCCCCGGACAGGGGCCCGGTCCTACGAGCAGTACTTC
CDR3 protein: CASSPRTGARSYEQYF

J gene: TRBJ2-1
V gene: TRBV10-3
D gene: .
clone size: few
CDR3 DNA: TGTGCCATCACGACAACTAGCAAGCACAATGAGCAGTTCTTC
CDR3 protein: CAITTTSKHNEQFF

J gene: TRBJ1-5
V gene: TRBV4-3
D gene: TRBD1
clone size: few
CDR3 DNA: TGCGCCAGCAGGCTCGACTACAGGGGTTTGAGCAATCAGCCCCAGCATTTT
CDR3 protein: CASRLDYRGLSNQPQHF

J gene: TRBJ2-1
V gene: TRBV7-7
D gene: TRBD1
clone size: .
CDR3 DNA: TGTGCTAGCAGCTTAGGACAGGGTGGCAATGAGCAGTTCTTC
CDR3 protein: CASSLGQGGNEQFF

J gene: TRBJ1-4
V gene: TRBV7-9
D gene: .
clone size: .
CDR3 DNA: TGTGCCAGCAGCTTAGGTTGGGACCAGCGTGTGTTTTTT
CDR3 protein: CASSLGWDQRVFF

J gene: TRBJ1-3
V gene: TRBV6-2/TRBV6-3
D gene: TRBD1
clone size: few
CDR3 DNA: TGTGCCAGCAGCCGGTTTCCCGGGACAGGGATCGGAAACACCATATATTTT
CDR3 protein: CASSRFPGTGIGNTIYF

J gene: TRBJ2-1
V gene: TRBV9
D gene: TRBD2
clone size: .
CDR3 DNA: TGTGCCAGCAGCGTCAGCGGGGGGGCCGCCAATGAGCAGTTCTTC
CDR3 protein: CASSVSGGAANEQFF

J gene: TRBJ1-1
V gene: TRBV7-9
D gene: .
clone size: few
CDR3 DNA: TGTGCCAGCAGCTTAAGGTCGGCGGAAGACACTGAAGCTTTCTTT
CDR3 protein: CASSLRSAEDTEAFF

J gene: TRBJ2-7
V gene: TRBV19
D gene: TRBD1
clone size: few
CDR3 DNA: TGTGCCAGTAGTATCGGACAGGGGCTCGACGAGCAGTACTTC
CDR3 protein: CASSIGQGLDEQYF

J gene: TRBJ2-2
V gene: TRBV4-1
D gene: .
clone size: .
CDR3 DNA: TGCGCCAGCAGCCAATCCGTGGGATACACCGGGGAGCTGTTTTTT
CDR3 protein: CASSQSVGYTGELFF

J gene: TRBJ1-5
V gene: TRBV4-1
D gene: TRBD1
clone size: .
CDR3 DNA: TGCGCCAGCAGCCCGACAGGGGCGGGCAATCAGCCCCAGCATTTT
CDR3 protein: CASSPTGAGNQPQHF

J gene: TRBJ1-1
V gene: TRBV7-2
D gene: .
clone size: .
CDR3 DNA: TGTGCCAGCAGACCCGGAGGGAACACTGAAGCTTTCTTT
CDR3 protein: CASRPGGNTEAFF

J gene: TRBJ2-1
V gene: TRBV7-2
D gene: .
clone size: few
CDR3 DNA: TGTGCCAGCAGCCGCACGGACGGTAGGAATGAGCAGTTCTTC
CDR3 protein: CASSRTDGRNEQFF

J gene: TRBJ2-1
V gene: TRBV7-9
D gene: .
clone size: few
CDR3 DNA: TGTGCCAGCAGCCCCCAACGCTGGGGAGCCTACAATGAGCAGTTCTTC
CDR3 protein: CASSPQRWGAYNEQFF

J gene: TRBJ2-3
V gene: TRBV7-6
D gene: .
clone size: .
CDR3 DNA: TGTGCCAGCTACGCCGGGACGGTGACTAGCACAGATACGCAGTATTTT
CDR3 protein: CASYAGTVTSTDTQYF

J gene: TRBJ1-6
V gene: TRBV12-3/TRBV12-4
D gene: TRBD1
clone size: .
CDR3 DNA: TGTGCCAGCAGATGGACAGGGAATAATTCACCCCTCCACTTT
CDR3 protein: CASRWTGNNSPLHF

J gene: TRBJ2-7
V gene: TRBV12-3/TRBV12-4
D gene: .
clone size: .
CDR3 DNA: TGTGCCAGCAGTTTCAGGTCCCCCTACGAGCAGTACTTC
CDR3 protein: CASSFRSPYEQYF

J gene: TRBJ1-1
V gene: TRBV6-6
D gene: .
clone size: few
CDR3 DNA: TGTGCCAGCAGTTACTCGACGGGCGTCGAAGCTTTCTTT
CDR3 protein: CASSYSTGVEAFF

J gene: TRBJ2-5
V gene: TRBV9
D gene: TRBD2
clone size: .
CDR3 DNA: TGTGCCAGCAGCGGCGGGACTAGCGGGGGGGCCCAAGAGACCCAGTACTTC
CDR3 protein: CASSGGTSGGAQETQYF

J gene: TRBJ2-7
V gene: TRBV7-9
D gene: .
clone size: few
CDR3 DNA: TGTGCCAGCAGCTTATCCGGGACCGAGCAGTACTTC
CDR3 protein: CASSLSGTEQYF

J gene: TRBJ2-3
V gene: TRBV7-9
D gene: TRBD2
clone size: .
CDR3 DNA: TGTGCCGGTGGACTAGCGGGGTTTACAGATACGCAGTATTTT
CDR3 protein: CAGGLAGFTDTQYF